This is a list of T cell receptor beta chains from one sample in a study of vaccination effects on CD4 cells after COVID-19. No antigens are known for them. Produced via immunoSEQ multiplex PCR; TCRdb's table is partial and in-frame only. The sample contains under 25,000 clones, over 65% of which appear only once. The source was CD4+ T cells from PBMCs cultured with a peptide pool, collected before COVID-19 vaccination. Receptors originate from a human donor who had a prior SARS-CoV-2 infection. Each CDR3 is given with its conserved first and last residue. The order of the fields is J gene, D gene, CDR3 length, clone size, V gene, CDR3 DNA, CDR3 protein. The D gene is left open where the match is weak. The size entry is marked missing in some rows and otherwise reads once, few, many or a size class.

>TRBJ1-1|-|14|-|TRBV5-4
TGTGCCAGCAGTTCGGCCGGGAGGCGGGCTGAAGCTTTCTTT
CASSSAGRRAEAFF
>TRBJ2-4|TRBD2|13|-|TRBV12-3/TRBV12-4
TGTGCCAGCAAACAGCGGGAGGGAAACATTCAGTACTTC
CASKQREGNIQYF
>TRBJ2-1|-|15|-|TRBV5-7
TGTGCCAGCAGTTTAGCCCAACCCTCCTACAATGAGCAGTTCTTC
CASSLAQPSYNEQFF
>TRBJ2-4|-|15|-|TRBV6-1
TGTGCCAGCAGTGAAGCTTCAGGGAATTTATACATTCAGTACTTC
CASSEASGNLYIQYF
>TRBJ2-3|-|14|-|TRBV9
TGTGCCAGCAGCGTTAGGTTTGGCACAGATACGCAGTATTTT
CASSVRFGTDTQYF
>TRBJ1-1|-|11|-|TRBV18
TGTGCCAGCTCACCTAACACTGAAGCTTTCTTT
CASSPNTEAFF
>TRBJ2-2|-|13|few|TRBV5-4
TGTGCCAGCAGCCGGGACGAAACCGGGGAGCTGTTTTTT
CASSRDETGELFF
>TRBJ2-1|-|15|-|TRBV5-1
TGCGCCAGCAGCTTGGCGGGGAGCTCCTACAATGAGCAGTTCTTC
CASSLAGSSYNEQFF
>TRBJ2-5|-|13|-|TRBV19
TGTGCCAGTAGTATAGAAGTGCAAGAGACCCAGTACTTC
CASSIEVQETQYF
>TRBJ1-1|TRBD1|14|-|TRBV11-3
TGTGCCAGCAGCGACGGGACAGTGAACACTGAAGCTTTCTTT
CASSDGTVNTEAFF
>TRBJ2-3|-|17|once|TRBV27
TGTGCCAGCAGTAAGGGGCTGCGTAGGGGGAGCACAGATACGCAGTATTTT
CASSKGLRRGSTDTQYF
>TRBJ2-1|-|14|-|TRBV7-9
TGTGCCAGCAGCTTACAGGCTAGAAACAATGAGCAGTTCTTC
CASSLQARNNEQFF
>TRBJ2-1|-|17|-|TRBV9
TGTGCCAGCAGCGTATCCTGGGACATTGGAACCTACAATGAGCAGTTCTTC
CASSVSWDIGTYNEQFF
>TRBJ2-1|TRBD1|16|few|TRBV7-2
TGTGCCAGCAGCTTAGGCCAGGGGGATTCTTACAATGAGCAGTTCTTC
CASSLGQGDSYNEQFF
>TRBJ1-3|-|13|few|TRBV4-1
TGCGCCAGCAGGTCGGGGGCTGGAAACACCATATATTTT
CASRSGAGNTIYF
>TRBJ2-5|TRBD2|15|-|TRBV5-1
TGCGCCAGCAGCTTGCAGGGCGGGGGGGTTGAGACCCAGTACTTC
CASSLQGGGVETQYF
>TRBJ1-2|-|14|-|TRBV19
TGTGCCAGTAGTGTGACAAGGACTTCCTATGGCTACACCTTC
CASSVTRTSYGYTF
>TRBJ1-3|-|17|-|TRBV13
TGTGCCAGCAGCTTAGTGGCCACCCTCAACTCTGGAAACACCATATATTTT
CASSLVATLNSGNTIYF
>TRBJ2-3|-|15|-|TRBV19
TGTGCCAGTAGTATAGCGGGAGCTGGCACAGATACGCAGTATTTT
CASSIAGAGTDTQYF
>TRBJ2-2|-|15|-|TRBV5-1
TGCGCCAGCAGCTTGGTGGCAATAAACACCGGGGAGCTGTTTTTT
CASSLVAINTGELFF
>TRBJ2-3|TRBD1|15|-|TRBV18
TGTGCCAGCTCACCACAGTCACAGGGGAAGGATACGCAGTATTTT
CASSPQSQGKDTQYF
>TRBJ1-4|TRBD1|15|once|TRBV7-9
TGTGCCAGCAGCTTGCGACAGGGGGTGAATGAAAAACTGTTTTTT
CASSLRQGVNEKLFF
>TRBJ2-7|TRBD1|15|once|TRBV5-5
TGTGCCAGCAGCCGACGACAGGGGGCGTCTTACGAGCAGTACTTC
CASSRRQGASYEQYF
>TRBJ1-3|-|13|-|TRBV12-5
TGTGCTAGTGGTTTGAGGTCTGGAAACACCATATATTTT
CASGLRSGNTIYF
>TRBJ1-3|-|14|-|TRBV2
TGTGCCAGCGGTCGGTCACACTCTGGAAACACCATATATTTT
CASGRSHSGNTIYF
>TRBJ2-1|TRBD2|16|-|TRBV2
TGTGCCAGCAGTCGTAGCGGGAGAAGGGTGGAAAATGAGCAGTTCTTC
CASSRSGRRVENEQFF
>TRBJ2-2|-|14|-|TRBV7-3
TGTGCCAGCAGCTTAGTTCGTTCTACCGGGGAGCTGTTTTTT
CASSLVRSTGELFF
>TRBJ1-1|-|15|-|TRBV4-2
TGTGCCAGCAGCCAAGATTCAGGGGAGGCCACTGAAGCTTTCTTT
CASSQDSGEATEAFF
>TRBJ2-5|TRBD2|19|once|TRBV14
TGTGCCAGCAGCCACCCCAGAGGGCTAGCGGGGGCCGTCCAAGAGACCCAGTACTTC
CASSHPRGLAGAVQETQYF
>TRBJ1-2|-|12|-|TRBV24-1
TGTGCCACCAGTGATTTCGGGGGTGGCTACACCTTC
CATSDFGGGYTF
>TRBJ2-3|-|15|-|TRBV6-1
TGTGCCAGCAGTGAGGGTGGGGCCGGGGCAGATACGCAGTATTTT
CASSEGGAGADTQYF
>TRBJ2-5|TRBD1|13|once|TRBV6-5
TGTGCCAGCAGTTTCGACAGGGAAGAGACCCAGTACTTC
CASSFDREETQYF
>TRBJ2-7|-|13|-|TRBV6-5
TGTGCCAGCAACGCCGGGCGGTCCTACGAGCAGTACTTC
CASNAGRSYEQYF
>TRBJ2-5|-|15|once|TRBV20-1
TGCAGTGCTAGTTGGTCTAGGGATGCTTTTGAGACCCAGTACTTC
CSASWSRDAFETQYF
>TRBJ1-2|-|18|-|TRBV19
TGTGCCAGTAGTAAAGAAAGACCGACGGGTCGGTGGCACTATGGCTACACCTTC
CASSKERPTGRWHYGYTF
>TRBJ1-4|-|11|-|TRBV18
TGTGCCAGCTCACTCGATGAAAAACTGTTTTTT
CASSLDEKLFF
>TRBJ2-3|TRBD2|16|-|TRBV24-1
TGTGCCACCAGTGATTATTCGTCTAGCGGGATCGTCTCACAGTATTTT
CATSDYSSSGIVSQYF
>TRBJ2-7|-|14|-|TRBV11-3
TGTGCCAGCAGCTTCACAGCAAGCTCCTACGAGCAGTACTTC
CASSFTASSYEQYF
>TRBJ2-3|-|14|-|TRBV18
TGTGCCAGCTCGACTCAACCCAACACAGATACGCAGTATTTT
CASSTQPNTDTQYF
>TRBJ2-7|-|15|-|TRBV6-5
TGTGCCAGCAATTATTCGGTGGGACAATCCTACGAGCAGTACTTC
CASNYSVGQSYEQYF
>TRBJ2-5|-|12|few|TRBV3-1/TRBV3-2
TGTGCCAGCAGCCACTACTCGGAGACCCAGTACTTC
CASSHYSETQYF
>TRBJ1-1|-|12|-|TRBV15
TGTGCCACCAGCGCAGGGCCCCCTGAAGCTTTCTTT
CATSAGPPEAFF
>TRBJ2-7|-|12|-|TRBV3-1/TRBV3-2
TGTGCCAGCAGCCAAGATCGGGACGAGCAGTACTTC
CASSQDRDEQYF
>TRBJ2-7|TRBD1|14|-|TRBV5-4
TGTGCCAGCAGCTTAGGGCAGGGGGCTTACGAGCAGTACTTC
CASSLGQGAYEQYF
>TRBJ1-2|TRBD1|18|few|TRBV4-2
TGTGCCAGCAGCCAAGATGTGCATATTCGACAGGGGGGCTATGGCTACACCTTC
CASSQDVHIRQGGYGYTF
>TRBJ1-5|TRBD1|14|-|TRBV27
TGTGCCAGCAGTTCGGGACAGTCCCGTCAGCCCCAGCATTTT
CASSSGQSRQPQHF
>TRBJ1-4|-|15|-|TRBV2
TGTGCCACCAGACCGTACGATCAGTCTAATGAAAAACTGTTTTTT
CATRPYDQSNEKLFF
>TRBJ1-2|-|15|-|TRBV6-2/TRBV6-3
TGTGCCAGCAGTACTCCGGGACATTGGACCTATGGCTACACCTTC
CASSTPGHWTYGYTF
>TRBJ1-2|-|12|-|TRBV29-1
TGCAGCGTTGATCACTCGGGGTATGGCTACACCTTC
CSVDHSGYGYTF
>TRBJ1-5|-|18|-|TRBV6-2/TRBV6-3
TGTGCCAGCAGTTATTCGAAGGGAAGGGCCCTTCGCAATCAGCCCCAGCATTTT
CASSYSKGRALRNQPQHF
>TRBJ1-2|-|16|once|TRBV7-9
TGTGCCAGCAGCCTCGACCACGGCGGGGTTACCTATGGCTACACCTTC
CASSLDHGGVTYGYTF